This T cell receptor beta chain stems from a study of OX40 agonist ivuxolimab in advanced cancers. Overall study results and limits: Among patients with partial responses at 0.1-3.0 mg/kg, clonal expansion was among the lowest.

As concerns this clone: Its cognate antigen is unknown.

The CDR3 is 17 residues long. V trimming: 2 bases; J trimming: 4 bases; junction bases outside the gene matches: 11. The V gene's germline CDR1 is SGHRS and CDR2 YFSETQ. Measured with immunoSEQ multiplex PCR; TCRdb has only the in-frame clones, and not every one. This table has about 19,000 clones, 65% to 85% appearing once. The chain uses TRBV5-1 and TRBJ2-5, with 10 nucleotides matching TRBD1. Sequenced here: CD4+ or CD8+ T cells sorted from blood, sampled in a trial of the OX40 agonist ivuxolimab. The source of this sequence is an adult with an advanced solid tumor such as melanoma, head and neck, liver or kidney cancer. The CDR3 bases are TGCGCCAGCAGCTTAACAAGAGACCGGGACAGGGGAGAGACCCAGTACTTC. This gives the protein CASSLTRDRDRGETQYF.